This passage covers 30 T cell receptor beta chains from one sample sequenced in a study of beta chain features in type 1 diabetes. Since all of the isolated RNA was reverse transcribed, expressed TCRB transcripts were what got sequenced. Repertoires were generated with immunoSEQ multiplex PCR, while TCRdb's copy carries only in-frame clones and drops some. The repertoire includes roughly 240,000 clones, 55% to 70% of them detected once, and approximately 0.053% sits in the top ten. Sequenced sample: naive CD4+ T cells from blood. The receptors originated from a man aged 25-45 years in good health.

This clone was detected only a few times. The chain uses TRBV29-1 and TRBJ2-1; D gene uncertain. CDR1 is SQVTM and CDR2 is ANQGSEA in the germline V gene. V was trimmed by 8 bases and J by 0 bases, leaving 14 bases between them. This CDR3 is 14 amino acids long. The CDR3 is CSPTYQSSYNEQFF. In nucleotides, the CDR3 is TGCAGCCCAACCTACCAGAGCTCCTACAATGAGCAGTTCTTC.

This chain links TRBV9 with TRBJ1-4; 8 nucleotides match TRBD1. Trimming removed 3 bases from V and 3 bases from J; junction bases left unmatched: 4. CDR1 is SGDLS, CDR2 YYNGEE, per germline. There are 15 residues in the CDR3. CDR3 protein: CASSGPRGPNEKLFF. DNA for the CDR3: TGTGCCAGCAGCGGACCCAGGGGGCCTAATGAAAAACTGTTTTTT.

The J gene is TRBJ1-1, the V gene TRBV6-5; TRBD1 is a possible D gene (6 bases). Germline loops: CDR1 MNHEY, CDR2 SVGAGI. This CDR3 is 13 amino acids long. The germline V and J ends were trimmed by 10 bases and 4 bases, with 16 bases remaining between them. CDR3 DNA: TGTGCCATAGGGGCAGGGGAATTCACTGAAGCTTTCTTT. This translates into CAIGAGEFTEAFF.

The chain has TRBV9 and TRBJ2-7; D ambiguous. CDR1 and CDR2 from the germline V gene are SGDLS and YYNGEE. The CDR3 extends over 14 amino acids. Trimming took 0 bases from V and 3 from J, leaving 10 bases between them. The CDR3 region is CASSVGAGVYEQYF. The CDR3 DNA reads TGTGCCAGCAGCGTAGGGGCAGGAGTCTACGAGCAGTACTTC.

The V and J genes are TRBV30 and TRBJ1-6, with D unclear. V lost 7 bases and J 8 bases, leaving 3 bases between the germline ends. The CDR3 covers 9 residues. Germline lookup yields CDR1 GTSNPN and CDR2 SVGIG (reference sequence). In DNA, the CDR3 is TGTGCCTCGGATTCACCCCTCCACTTT. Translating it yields CASDSPLHF.

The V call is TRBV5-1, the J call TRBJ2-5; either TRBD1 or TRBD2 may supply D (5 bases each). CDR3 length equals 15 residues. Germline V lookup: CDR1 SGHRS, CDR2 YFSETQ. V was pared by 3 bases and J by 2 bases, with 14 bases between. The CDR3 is CASSSVPGQQETQYF. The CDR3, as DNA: TGCGCCAGCAGCTCCGTCCCGGGGCAGCAAGAGACCCAGTACTTC.

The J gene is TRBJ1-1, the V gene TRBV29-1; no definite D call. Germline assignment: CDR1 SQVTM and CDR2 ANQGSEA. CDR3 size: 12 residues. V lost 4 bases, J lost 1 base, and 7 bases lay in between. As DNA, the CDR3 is TGCAGCGTTGGGTTCTCGAACACTGAAGCTTTCTTT. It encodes CSVGFSNTEAFF. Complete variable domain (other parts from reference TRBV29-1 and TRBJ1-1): SAVISQKPSRDICQRGTSLTIQCQVDSQVTMMFWYRQQPGQSLTLIATANQGSEATYESGFVIDKFPISRPNLTFSTLTVSNMSPEDSSIYLCSVGFSNTEAFFGQGTRLTVV.

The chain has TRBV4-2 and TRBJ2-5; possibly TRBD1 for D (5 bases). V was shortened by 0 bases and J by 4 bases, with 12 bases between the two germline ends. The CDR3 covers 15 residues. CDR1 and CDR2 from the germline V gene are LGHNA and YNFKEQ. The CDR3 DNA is TGTGCCAGCAGCCAAGATGGGGCCGGCGGAGAGACCCAGTACTTC. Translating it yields CASSQDGAGGETQYF.

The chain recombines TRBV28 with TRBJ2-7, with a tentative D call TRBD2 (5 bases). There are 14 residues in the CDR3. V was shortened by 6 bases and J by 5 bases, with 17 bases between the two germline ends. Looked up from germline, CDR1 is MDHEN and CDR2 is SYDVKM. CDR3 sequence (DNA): TGTGCCAGCAGCCTCCGATGGGAGTATGACGAGCAGTACTTC. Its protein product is CASSLRWEYDEQYF.

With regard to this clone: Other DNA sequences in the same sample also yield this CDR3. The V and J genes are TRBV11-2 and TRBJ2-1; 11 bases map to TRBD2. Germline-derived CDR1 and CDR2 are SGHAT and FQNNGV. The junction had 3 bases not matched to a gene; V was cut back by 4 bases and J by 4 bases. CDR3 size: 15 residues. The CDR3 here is CASSSLAGGYNEQFF. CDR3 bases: TGTGCCAGCAGCTCCCTAGCGGGAGGATACAATGAGCAGTTCTTC.

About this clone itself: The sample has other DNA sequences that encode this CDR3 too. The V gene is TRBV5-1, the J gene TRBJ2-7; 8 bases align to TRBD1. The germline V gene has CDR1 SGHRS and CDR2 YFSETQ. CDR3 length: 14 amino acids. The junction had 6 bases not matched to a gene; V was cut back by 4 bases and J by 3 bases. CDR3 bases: TGCGCCAGCAGCCTAGACAGGGGAAGCTACGAGCAGTACTTC. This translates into CASSLDRGSYEQYF.

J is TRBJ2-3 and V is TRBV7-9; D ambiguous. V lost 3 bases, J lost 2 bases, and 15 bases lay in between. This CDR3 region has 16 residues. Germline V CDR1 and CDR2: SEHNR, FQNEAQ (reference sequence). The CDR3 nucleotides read TGTGCCAGCAGCTTGGCGCGCCCGGCAGCCACAGATACGCAGTATTTT. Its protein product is CASSLARPAATDTQYF.

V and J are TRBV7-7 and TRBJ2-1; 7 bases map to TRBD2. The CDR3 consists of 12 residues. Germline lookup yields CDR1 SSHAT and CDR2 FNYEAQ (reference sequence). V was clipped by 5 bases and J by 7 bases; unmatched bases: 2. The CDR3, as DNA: TGTGCCAGCAGCCCGGGGGGAAATGAGCAGTTCTTC. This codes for CASSPGGNEQFF.

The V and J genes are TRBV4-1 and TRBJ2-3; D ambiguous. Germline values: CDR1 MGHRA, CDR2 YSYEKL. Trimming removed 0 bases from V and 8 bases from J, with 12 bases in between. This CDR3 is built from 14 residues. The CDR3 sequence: CASSQDRTVATQYF. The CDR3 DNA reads TGCGCCAGCAGCCAAGACCGGACGGTGGCTACGCAGTATTTT.

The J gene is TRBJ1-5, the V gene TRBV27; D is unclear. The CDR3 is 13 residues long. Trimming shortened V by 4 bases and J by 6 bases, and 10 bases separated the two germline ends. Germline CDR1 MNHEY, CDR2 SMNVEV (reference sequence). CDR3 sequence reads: CASSSIAFQPQHF. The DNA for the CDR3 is TGTGCCAGCAGTTCCATTGCCTTTCAGCCCCAGCATTTT.

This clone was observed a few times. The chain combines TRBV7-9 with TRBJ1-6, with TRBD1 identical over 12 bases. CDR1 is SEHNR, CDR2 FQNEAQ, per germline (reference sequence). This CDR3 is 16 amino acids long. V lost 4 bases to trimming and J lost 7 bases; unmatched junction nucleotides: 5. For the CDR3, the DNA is TGTGCCAGCAGCTCCACCGGGACAGGGGGCAATTCACCCCTCCACTTT. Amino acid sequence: CASSSTGTGGNSPLHF.

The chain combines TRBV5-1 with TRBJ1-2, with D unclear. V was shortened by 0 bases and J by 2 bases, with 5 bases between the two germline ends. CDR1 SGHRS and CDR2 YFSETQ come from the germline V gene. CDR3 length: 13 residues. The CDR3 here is CASSLASNYGYTF. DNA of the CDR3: TGCGCCAGCAGCTTGGCTTCCAACTATGGCTACACCTTC.

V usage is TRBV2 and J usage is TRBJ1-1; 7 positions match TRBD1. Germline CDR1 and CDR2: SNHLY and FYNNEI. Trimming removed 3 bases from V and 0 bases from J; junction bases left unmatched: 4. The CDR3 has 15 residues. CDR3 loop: CASSDKGAVNTEAFF. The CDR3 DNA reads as TGTGCCAGCAGTGACAAGGGGGCCGTGAACACTGAAGCTTTCTTT. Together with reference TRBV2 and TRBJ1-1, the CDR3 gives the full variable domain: EPEVTQTPSHQVTQMGQEVILRCVPISNHLYFYWYRQILGQKVEFLVSFYNNEISEKSEIFDDQFSVERPDGSNFTLKIRSTKLEDSAMYFCASSDKGAVNTEAFFGQGTRLTVV.

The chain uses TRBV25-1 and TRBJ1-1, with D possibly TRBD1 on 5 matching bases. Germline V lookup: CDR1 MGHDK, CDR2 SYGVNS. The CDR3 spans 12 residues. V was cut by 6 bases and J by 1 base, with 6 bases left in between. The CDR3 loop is CASRRGNTEAFF. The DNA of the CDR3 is TGTGCCAGCAGAAGGGGGAACACTGAAGCTTTCTTT.

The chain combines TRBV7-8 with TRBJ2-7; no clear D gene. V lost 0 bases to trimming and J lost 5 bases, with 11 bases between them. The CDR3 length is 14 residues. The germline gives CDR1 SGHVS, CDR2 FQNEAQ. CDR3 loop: CASSLAMGNNEQYF. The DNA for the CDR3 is TGTGCCAGCAGCTTAGCAATGGGGAACAACGAGCAGTACTTC.

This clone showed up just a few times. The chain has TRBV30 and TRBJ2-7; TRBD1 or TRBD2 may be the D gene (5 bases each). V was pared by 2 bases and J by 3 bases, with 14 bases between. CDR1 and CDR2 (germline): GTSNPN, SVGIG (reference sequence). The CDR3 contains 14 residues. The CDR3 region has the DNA TGTGCCTGGAGTCAGGGCGGGTACGGCTACGAGCAGTACTTC. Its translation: CAWSQGGYGYEQYF.

The CDR3 DNA is TGTGCCAGCAGCCCGGGTAGCGGGAGTCCCTACGAGCAGTACTTC. Protein sequence: CASSPGSGSPYEQYF. The rearrangement joins TRBV7-9 to TRBJ2-7; 9 nucleotides align to TRBD2. Germline assignment: CDR1 SEHNR and CDR2 FQNEAQ (reference sequence). The CDR3 runs to 15 residues. V lost 5 bases, J lost 2 bases, and 7 bases stayed unmatched.

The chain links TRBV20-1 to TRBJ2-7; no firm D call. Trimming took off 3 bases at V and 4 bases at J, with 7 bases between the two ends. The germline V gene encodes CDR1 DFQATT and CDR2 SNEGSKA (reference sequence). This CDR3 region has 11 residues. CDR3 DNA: TGCAGTGCTAGGCCGCAGTACGAGCAGTACTTC. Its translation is CSARPQYEQYF.

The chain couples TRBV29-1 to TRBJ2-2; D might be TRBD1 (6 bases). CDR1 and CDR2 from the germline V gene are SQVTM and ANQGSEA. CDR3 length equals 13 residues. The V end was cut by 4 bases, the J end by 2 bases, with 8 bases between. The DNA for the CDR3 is TGCAGCGTTGCACAGGGAAACACCGGGGAGCTGTTTTTT. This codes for CSVAQGNTGELFF.

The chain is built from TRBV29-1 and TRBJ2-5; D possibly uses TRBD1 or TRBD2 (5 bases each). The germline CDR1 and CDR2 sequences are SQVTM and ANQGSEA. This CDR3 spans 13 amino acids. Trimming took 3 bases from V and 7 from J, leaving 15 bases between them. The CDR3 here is CSVDRDLVGTQYF. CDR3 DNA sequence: TGCAGCGTTGACCGGGACCTTGTTGGGACCCAGTACTTC.

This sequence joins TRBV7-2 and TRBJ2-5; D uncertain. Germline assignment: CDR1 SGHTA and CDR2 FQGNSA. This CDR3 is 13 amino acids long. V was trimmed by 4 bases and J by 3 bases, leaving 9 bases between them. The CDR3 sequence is CASSSYWKETQYF. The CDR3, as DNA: TGTGCCAGCAGCTCTTATTGGAAAGAGACCCAGTACTTC.

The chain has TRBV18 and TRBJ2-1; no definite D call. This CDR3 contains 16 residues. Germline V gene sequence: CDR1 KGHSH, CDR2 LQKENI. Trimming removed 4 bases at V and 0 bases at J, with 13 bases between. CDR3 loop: CASSRVKQSSYNEQFF. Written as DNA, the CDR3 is TGTGCCAGCTCACGAGTTAAACAGAGCTCCTACAATGAGCAGTTCTTC.

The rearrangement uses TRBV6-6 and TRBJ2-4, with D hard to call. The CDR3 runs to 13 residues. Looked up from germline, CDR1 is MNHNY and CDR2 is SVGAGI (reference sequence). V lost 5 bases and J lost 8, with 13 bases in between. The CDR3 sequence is CASSGEIGDIQYF. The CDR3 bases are TGTGCCAGCAGTGGCGAGATTGGGGACATTCAGTACTTC.

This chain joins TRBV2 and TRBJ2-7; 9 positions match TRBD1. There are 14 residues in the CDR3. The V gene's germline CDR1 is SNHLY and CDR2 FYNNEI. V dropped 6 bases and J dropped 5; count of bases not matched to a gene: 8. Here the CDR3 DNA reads TGTGCCAGCAGGATCCGGGACAGGGACAACGAGCAGTACTTC. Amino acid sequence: CASRIRDRDNEQYF.

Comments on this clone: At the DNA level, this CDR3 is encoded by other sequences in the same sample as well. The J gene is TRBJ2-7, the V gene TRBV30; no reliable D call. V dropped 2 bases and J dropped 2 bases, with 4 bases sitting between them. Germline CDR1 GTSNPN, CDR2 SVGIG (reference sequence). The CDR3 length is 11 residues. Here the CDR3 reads CAWSRTYEQYF. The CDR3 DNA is TGTGCCTGGAGTAGAACCTACGAGCAGTACTTC.